This T cell receptor beta chain was obtained from a study of T cells in tuberculosis. Thawed, overnight-rested PBMC were stained with GMM-loaded CD1B tetramer, viability dye and anti-CD3, then sorted. The lipid loaded on the CD1B tetramers was C32 glucose monomycolate from Rhodococcus equi. Sequencing used immunoSEQ multiplex PCR; TCRdb keeps in-frame clones, though not all of them. The table shows tens of thousands of clones, with approximately 91% occurring only once. Trimming took 5 bases from V and 7 from J, leaving 15 bases between them. Per the germline V gene, CDR1 is ENHRY and CDR2 is SYGVKD. This CDR3 comprises 15 residues.

The specimen sequenced was CD1b-GMM tetramer-negative cells sorted from PBMCs. The chain uses TRBV10-3 and TRBJ1-6; D may be TRBD1 (5 bases). This clonotype was sampled from an adult woman with latent tuberculosis. CDR3 DNA sequence: TGTGCCATCAGTCAGGGATCGCCTAGAAATTCACCCCTCCACTTT. Its protein product is CAISQGSPRNSPLHF.